The subject of this entry is one T cell receptor beta chain. The data are from a study of cytomegalovirus exposure and HLA in healthy donors. A multiplex PCR was run with 60 Vbeta primers and 13 Jbeta primers. Sequencing was performed with immunoSEQ multiplex PCR; in TCRdb, only in-frame clones are kept and a portion is missing. The table shows about 160,000 clones, with 76% occurring only once. J gave up 9 bases and V 1 base, and 10 bases lay outside the gene matches. CDR3 length: 15 residues. The germline CDR1 and CDR2 sequences are SGHTS and YDEGEE. The TCR sequence derives from a female donor in good health and CMV-seronegative. The chain employs TRBV5-8 and TRBJ2-1; TRBD2 aligns across 7 bases. Source material: PBMCs. The DNA of the CDR3 is TGTGCCAGCAGCTTGAGGGCTAGCGGAAGGGGTGAGCAGTTCTTC. Protein sequence: CASSLRASGRGEQFF.